This T cell receptor (beta chain) was captured by sequencing in a study of blood T cell repertoires in COVID-19. Turning to the study itself: COVID-19 samples collected from the United States, Italy and Spain covered acute and convalescent phases. T cells, B-cell-depleted T cells, or PBMCs supplied cDNA or gDNA.

In the original analysis: Reference gene primer amplification gave nucleated cell count estimates. Some clones are missing from TCRdb's copy, which holds only in-frame ones; the method was immunoSEQ multiplex PCR. V, J and clone size reflect that table, while D and trimming were determined from the DNA. The table lists 35,000 to 50,000 clones, 87% of them singletons. The CDR3 loop spans 15 amino acids. Trimming pared 7 bases from V and 0 bases from J, leaving 12 bases between. Germline assignment: CDR1 SGHTA and CDR2 FQGNSA. This clonotype originated in a man aged 55-75 years with active COVID-19. The V gene is TRBV7-2, the J gene TRBJ1-4; D unresolved. Sequenced sample: peripheral blood. The CDR3 reads CASTTSLATNEKLFF. The DNA of the CDR3 is TGTGCCAGCACCACAAGCCTAGCAACTAATGAAAAACTGTTTTTT.